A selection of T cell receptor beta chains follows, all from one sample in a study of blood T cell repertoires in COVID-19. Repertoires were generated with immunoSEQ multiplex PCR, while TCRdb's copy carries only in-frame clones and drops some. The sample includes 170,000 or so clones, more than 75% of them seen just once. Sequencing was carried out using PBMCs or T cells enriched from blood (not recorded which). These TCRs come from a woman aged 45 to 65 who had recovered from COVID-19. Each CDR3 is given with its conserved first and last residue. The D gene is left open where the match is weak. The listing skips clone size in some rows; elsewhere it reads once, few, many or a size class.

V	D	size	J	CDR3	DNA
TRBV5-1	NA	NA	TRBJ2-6	CASSPGSSGANVLTF	TGCGCCAGCAGCCCTGGTAGCTCTGGGGCCAACGTCCTGACTTTC
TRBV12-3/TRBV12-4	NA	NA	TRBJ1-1	CASTTTLRTEAFF	TGTGCCAGCACCACCACCCTCCGGACTGAAGCTTTCTTT
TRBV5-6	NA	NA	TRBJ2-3	CASSQTGLPDLGTDTQYF	TGTGCCAGCAGCCAAACAGGGCTACCTGATTTGGGCACAGATACGCAGTATTTT
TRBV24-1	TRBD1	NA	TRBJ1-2	CATSETGGLTYGYTF	TGTGCCACCAGTGAGACAGGGGGATTAACGTACGGCTACACCTTC
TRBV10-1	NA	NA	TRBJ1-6	CASSESMAGAGSPLHF	TGCGCCAGCAGTGAGTCGATGGCGGGAGCTGGTTCACCCCTCCACTTT
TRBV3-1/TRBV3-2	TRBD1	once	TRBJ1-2	CASSPAGGSRYTF	TGTGCCAGCAGCCCAGCAGGGGGGTCTCGCTACACCTTC
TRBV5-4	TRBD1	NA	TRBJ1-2	CASRLQGASYGYTF	TGTGCCAGCAGACTACAGGGGGCGAGTTATGGCTACACCTTC
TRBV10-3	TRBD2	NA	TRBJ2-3	CAAAQASGLSDTQYF	TGTGCCGCCGCCCAGGCTAGCGGGCTGTCAGATACGCAGTATTTT
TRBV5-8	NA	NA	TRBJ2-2	CASSRHTATGELFF	TGTGCCAGCAGCCGTCATACTGCGACCGGGGAGCTGTTTTTT
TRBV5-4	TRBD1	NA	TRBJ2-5	CASSFPGQRGETQYF	TGTGCCAGCAGCTTCCCGGGACAGAGAGGAGAGACCCAGTACTTC
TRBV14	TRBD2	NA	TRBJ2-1	CASSQEYRTSGRDEQFF	TGTGCCAGCAGCCAAGAGTACAGGACTAGCGGGAGGGATGAGCAGTTCTTC
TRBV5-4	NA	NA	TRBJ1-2	CASSLADNPYGYTF	TGTGCCAGCAGCTTGGCGGACAACCCCTATGGCTACACCTTC
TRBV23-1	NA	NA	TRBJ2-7	CASSSWRYGMAYEQYF	TGCGCCAGCAGTTCGTGGAGGTACGGGATGGCCTACGAGCAGTACTTC
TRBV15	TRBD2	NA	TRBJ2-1	CATSRARRESQEQFF	TGTGCCACCAGCAGGGCCAGGCGGGAGTCCCAAGAGCAGTTCTTC
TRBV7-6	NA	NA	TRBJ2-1	CASSLFEGDNEQFF	TGTGCCAGCAGCCTATTTGAGGGGGACAATGAGCAGTTCTTC
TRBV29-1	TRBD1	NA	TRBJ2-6	CSVGQGLFDSGANVLTF	TGCAGCGTTGGACAGGGGTTGTTCGACTCTGGGGCCAACGTCCTGACTTTC
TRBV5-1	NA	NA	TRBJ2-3	CASSRHGTPLGDGDTQYF	TGCGCCAGCAGCCGGCACGGGACACCCCTGGGCGACGGAGATACGCAGTATTTT
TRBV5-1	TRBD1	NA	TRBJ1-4	CASSLMQGDEKLFF	TGCGCCAGCAGCTTAATGCAGGGGGATGAAAAACTGTTTTTT
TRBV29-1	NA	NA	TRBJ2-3	CSVTSTDTQYF	TGCAGCGTAACTAGCACAGATACGCAGTATTTT
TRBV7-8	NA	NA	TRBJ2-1	CASSLRTDYNEQFF	TGTGCCAGCAGCTTAAGGACAGACTACAATGAGCAGTTCTTC
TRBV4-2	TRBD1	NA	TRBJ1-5	CASSRGRTGNQPQHF	TGTGCCAGCTCTCGCGGCAGGACAGGGAATCAGCCCCAGCATTTT
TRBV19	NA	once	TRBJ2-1	CASSIIRAGEQFF	TGTGCCAGTAGTATTATTCGGGCGGGTGAGCAGTTCTTC
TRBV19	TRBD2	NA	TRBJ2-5	CASSIGLAGNPSQETQYF	TGTGCCAGTAGTATTGGACTAGCGGGAAATCCCTCCCAAGAGACCCAGTACTTC
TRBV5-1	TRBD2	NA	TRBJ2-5	CASSREGETQYF	TGCGCCAGCAGTCGGGAGGGAGAGACCCAGTACTTC
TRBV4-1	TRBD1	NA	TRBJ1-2	CASSPLSGQGVYGYTF	TGCGCCAGCAGCCCCTTAAGCGGACAGGGGGTATATGGCTACACCTTC
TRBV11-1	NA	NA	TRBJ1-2	CASSFSQGTGYGYTF	TGTGCCAGCAGCTTTTCACAGGGTACTGGCTATGGCTACACCTTC
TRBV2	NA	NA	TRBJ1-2	CASSGQTNYGYTF	TGTGCCAGCAGTGGACAGACAAACTATGGCTACACCTTC
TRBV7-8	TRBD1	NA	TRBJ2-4	CASSGGDRGDIQYF	TGTGCCAGCAGCGGGGGGGACAGGGGCGACATTCAGTACTTC
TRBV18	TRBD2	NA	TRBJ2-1	CASSPQLHRGRDEQFF	TGTGCCAGCTCACCACAGTTACACCGGGGGAGGGATGAGCAGTTCTTC
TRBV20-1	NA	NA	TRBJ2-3	CSASSGTRASTDTQYF	TGCAGTGCTAGTAGTGGGACTCGTGCTAGCACAGATACGCAGTATTTT
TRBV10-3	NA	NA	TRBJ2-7	CAIRDSGTHSYEQYF	TGTGCCATCAGAGACAGCGGGACACACTCCTACGAGCAGTACTTC
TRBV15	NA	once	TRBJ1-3	CATSRDNFSGNTIYF	TGTGCCACCAGCAGAGATAATTTCTCTGGAAACACCATATATTTT
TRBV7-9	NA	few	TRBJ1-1	CASSPRGGNTEAFF	TGTGCCAGCAGCCCCCGCGGCGGGAACACTGAAGCTTTCTTT
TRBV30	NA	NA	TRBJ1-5	CAWSPGLLSNQPQHF	TGTGCCTGGAGTCCGGGACTCCTTAGCAATCAGCCCCAGCATTTT
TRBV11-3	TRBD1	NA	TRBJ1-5	CASSVPGQPNQPQHF	TGTGCCAGCAGCGTACCGGGACAGCCCAATCAGCCCCAGCATTTT
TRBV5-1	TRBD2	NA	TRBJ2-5	CASSKLRGIQETQYF	TGCGCCAGCAGCAAGTTGCGGGGGATCCAAGAGACCCAGTACTTC
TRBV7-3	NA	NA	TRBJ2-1	CASSTASSQGEQFF	TGTGCCAGCAGCACGGCTTCCTCGCAGGGCGAGCAGTTCTTC
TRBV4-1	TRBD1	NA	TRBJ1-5	CASSQEGQGWDSNQPQHF	TGCGCCAGCAGCCAAGAGGGACAGGGCTGGGATAGCAATCAGCCCCAGCATTTT
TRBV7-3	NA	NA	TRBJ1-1	CASSLSGQTEAFF	TGTGCCAGCAGCTTAAGTGGACAGACCGAAGCTTTCTTT
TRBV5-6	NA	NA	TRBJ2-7	CASSLLELAYEQYF	TGTGCCAGCAGCTTGTTAGAGTTGGCCTACGAGCAGTACTTC